The subject of this entry is one T cell receptor (beta chain). This entry is derived from a study of cytomegalovirus exposure and HLA in healthy donors. PCR amplification relied on 60 Vbeta primers (plus 13 Jbeta primers). Measured with immunoSEQ multiplex PCR; TCRdb has only the in-frame clones, and not every one. The sample holds roughly 100,000 clones; 60% to 80% are singletons and the top ten take roughly 5.9%. CDR3 length: 15 amino acids. Germline CDR1 is ENHRY and CDR2 is SYGVKD. The V gene end was trimmed by 10 bases and the J gene end by 8 bases; junction bases not matched to a gene: 16. The specimen sequenced was PBMCs. The rearrangement links TRBV10-3 to TRBJ2-5; TRBD1 matches at 10 bases. The sequence derives from a man aged 55 to 70 in good health and CMV-seropositive. The CDR3 reads CASKPLAGTGVTQYF. The DNA of the CDR3 is TGTGCCAGCAAACCCCTTGCCGGGACAGGGGTTACCCAGTACTTC.